Presented here are 29 T cell receptor beta chains from one specimen sequenced in a study of post-analysis software for immune sequencing data. Findings and limits, study-wide: TRBV5-6, TRBV5-1 and TRBV20-1 belonged to a set of roughly 5 TRBV segments that were more frequent in patients than controls.

Antigens of these TCRs are unknown. Included in the TCR beta cDNA libraries were unique molecular identifiers. TCRdb passed the PCR reads through MiXCR, listing each CDR3 protein once. This table has around 190,000 distinct CDR3 sequences, over 25% appearing once. Source material: blood. These receptors were collected from a girl between 2 and 17 years old with multiple sclerosis.

The chain is built from TRBV18 and TRBJ2-1, with D possibly called TRBD1 or TRBD2 (5 bases each). The CDR3 consists of 16 residues. Between the trimmed V and J ends, which lost 0 bases and 0 bases, there was a span of 9 bases. The germline CDR1 and CDR2 sequences are KGHSH and LQKENI. CDR3 sequence: CASSPPGRSSYNEQFF. CDR3 DNA: TGTGCCAGCTCACCACCGGGACGGAGCTCCTACAATGAGCAGTTCTTC. The full variable domain, its missing parts supplied by reference TRBV18 and TRBJ2-1, is NAGVMQNPRHLVRRRGQEARLRCSPMKGHSHVYWYRQLPEEGLKFMVYLQKENIIDESGMPKERFSAEFPKEGPSILRIQQVVRGDSAAYFCASSPPGRSSYNEQFFGPGTRLTVL.

The sample holds a few counts of this clonotype. The rearrangement links TRBV28 to TRBJ2-5, with TRBD2 identical over 7 bases. Germline loops: CDR1 MDHEN, CDR2 SYDVKM. This CDR3 is 12 amino acids long. Germline trimming cut 7 bases from V and 10 bases from J; bases unmatched to any gene: 9. CDR3: CASTRGEVGQYF. CDR3 nucleotides: TGTGCCAGCACCCGGGGGGAGGTTGGCCAGTACTTC.

The chain joins TRBV18 to TRBJ1-1, with TRBD1 identical over 8 bases. This CDR3 has 17 amino acids. Germline V lookup: CDR1 KGHSH, CDR2 LQKENI. With 3 bases clipped from V and 0 bases from J, the junction kept 9 bases outside the gene matches. The CDR3 sequence: CASSPQGAGVMNTEAFF. The CDR3 DNA is TGTGCCAGCTCACCTCAGGGGGCTGGGGTGATGAACACTGAAGCTTTCTTT.

This clonotype has at least ten counts. This chain uses TRBV10-3 with TRBJ1-6, with 7 bases that match TRBD1. The germline V gene encodes CDR1 ENHRY and CDR2 SYGVKD. V lost 7 bases and J lost 7; bases outside the gene matches: 4. The CDR3 covers 13 residues. The CDR3 sequence is CAITRDSNSPLHF. The CDR3 DNA sequence: TGTGCCATCACAAGGGACAGCAATTCACCCCTCCACTTT.

This clonotype was counted between two and nine times. V usage is TRBV7-9 and J usage is TRBJ1-1; no reliable D call. This CDR3 has 12 residues. V lost 5 bases and J 6 bases, leaving 10 bases between the germline ends. Germline V gene data show CDR1 as SEHNR and CDR2 as FQNEAQ (reference sequence). The CDR3: CASSPSLAEAFF. The CDR3 nucleotides are TGTGCCAGCAGCCCAAGTCTGGCTGAAGCTTTCTTT.

This chain connects TRBV25-1 to TRBJ1-4; 8 positions match TRBD1. Germline loops: CDR1 MGHDK, CDR2 SYGVNS. The CDR3 contains 12 residues. V was clipped by 8 bases and J by 7 bases; unmatched bases: 3. CDR3 nucleotides: TGTGCCAGCTCGGACAGGGCTGAAAAACTGTTTTTT. This sequence encodes CASSDRAEKLFF.

The chain carries TRBV29-1 and TRBJ2-2; D uncertain. V gave up 7 bases and J gave up 6 bases, with 9 bases separating them. CDR3 length equals 11 residues. The germline CDR1 and CDR2 sequences are SQVTM and ANQGSEA. The CDR3 nucleotides are TGCAGCGGGTACTCTTCCGGGGAGCTGTTTTTT. It yields the protein CSGYSSGELFF.

This clonotype appeared a few times. The chain employs TRBV20-1 and TRBJ2-7; 7 bases are shared with TRBD1. Germline V CDR1 and CDR2: DFQATT, SNEGSKA (reference sequence). CDR3 length equals 14 residues. The V and J ends lost 5 bases and 6 bases, in that order; junction bases with no gene match: 13. The DNA for the CDR3 is TGCAGTGCTTTCGACAGGGCGGCTTACAGCGAGCAGTACTTC. Amino acid sequence: CSAFDRAAYSEQYF.

This clonotype occurred many times. The J gene is TRBJ2-1, the V gene TRBV20-1; no reliable D call. This CDR3 has 15 amino acids. Between the trimmed V and J ends, which lost 0 bases and 4 bases, there was a span of 13 bases. In germline, CDR1 is DFQATT, CDR2 SNEGSKA (reference sequence). CDR3 protein: CSAREPPLRYNEQFF. The DNA for the CDR3 is TGCAGTGCTAGAGAACCCCCTTTGCGGTACAATGAGCAGTTCTTC.

CDR3 residues: CASSIRAVLPYEQYF. DNA for the CDR3: TGTGCCAGCAGTATAAGGGCCGTCCTACCCTACGAGCAGTACTTC. The rearrangement links TRBV28 to TRBJ2-5; D uncertain. The assigned J gene may be wrong: the sequence end matches TRBJ2-7 better. The CDR3 loop spans 15 amino acids. Looked up from germline, CDR1 is MDHEN and CDR2 is SYDVKM.

This clonotype appeared many times. The V gene is TRBV4-1, the J gene TRBJ2-5; possible D gene TRBD2, 5 bases. CDR1 and CDR2 from the germline V gene are MGHRA and YSYEKL. The CDR3 totals 13 residues. With 8 bases removed from V and 0 bases from J, the gap between germline ends came to 10 bases. CDR3 loop: CASAPGNQETQYF. The DNA of the CDR3 is TGCGCCAGCGCTCCCGGGAACCAAGAGACCCAGTACTTC.

Concerning this clonotype itself: A read error may produce the germline difference seen at one junction end. The chain uses TRBV20-1 and TRBJ1-5; possible D gene TRBD1, 6 bases. CDR3 size: 19 residues. Germline V gene sequence: CDR1 DFQATT, CDR2 SNEGSKA (reference sequence). DNA of the CDR3: TGCGGTGCAAGGGGGTTTGCCGTGGGGCGTCATAATAGCAATCAGCCCCAGCATTTT. This sequence encodes CGARGFAVGRHNSNQPQHF.

This clonotype was recorded at least ten times. The chain joins TRBV20-1 to TRBJ2-6; D is unclear. V lost 6 bases, J lost 0 bases, and 9 bases lay in between. CDR1 is DFQATT, CDR2 SNEGSKA, per germline (reference sequence). The CDR3 length is 14 residues. Here the CDR3 reads CSAQDGSGANVLTF. CDR3 DNA sequence: TGCAGTGCCCAGGACGGCTCTGGGGCCAACGTCCTGACTTTC.

As concerns this clonotype: One end of the junction varies from germline; a read error may be responsible. V gene TRBV4-2 combines with J gene TRBJ2-7; possible D gene TRBD2, 6 bases. Germline CDR1 reads LGHNA; CDR2 reads YNFKEQ. The CDR3 is 14 amino acids. The CDR3 nucleotides read TGTGCCAGCGGCCAAGCCGGGGGACCCTACGAGCAGTACTTC. This sequence encodes CASGQAGGPYEQYF.

The genes are TRBV28 and TRBJ1-4; 7 bases agree with TRBD1. Germline lookup yields CDR1 MDHEN and CDR2 SYDVKM. The length of the CDR3 is 15 residues. Unmatched junction bases numbered 10, after V lost 7 bases and J lost 5 bases. The CDR3 DNA reads TGTGCCAGCAACCGACCGGGACAGCCAAATGAAAAACTGTTTTTT. Amino acids: CASNRPGQPNEKLFF.

This chain joins TRBV20-1 and TRBJ1-1; D remains unclear. Looked up from germline, CDR1 is DFQATT and CDR2 is SNEGSKA (reference sequence). V was cut by 6 bases and J by 1 base, with 12 bases left in between. The CDR3 totals 13 residues. The CDR3 sequence: CSAPSGQNTEAFF. The CDR3 bases are TGCAGTGCCCCGAGTGGGCAGAACACTGAAGCTTTCTTT.

The chain combines TRBV12-3 or TRBV12-4 with TRBJ2-7; D could derive from TRBD1 or TRBD2 (5 bases each). Trimming removed 7 bases from V and 5 bases from J, with 9 bases in between. CDR3 size: 11 residues. For the CDR3, the DNA is TGTGCCAGCACGAGGGGCCACGAGCAGTACTTC. Translating it yields CASTRGHEQYF.

The V and J genes are TRBV28 and TRBJ2-1; 10 bases are a match to TRBD2. This CDR3 comprises 16 residues. V was clipped by 4 bases and J by 7 bases; unmatched bases: 10. CDR1 and CDR2 from the germline V gene are MDHEN and SYDVKM. The CDR3 loop is CASSSPLAGVGNEQFF. In DNA, the CDR3 is TGTGCCAGCAGTTCCCCCCTAGCGGGAGTTGGGAATGAGCAGTTCTTC.

The V and J genes are TRBV27 and TRBJ2-4; tentatively, D is TRBD2 (6 bases). The J call is doubtful: the DNA matches TRBJ2-7 better. The CDR3 is made up of 15 amino acids. Germline values: CDR1 MNHEY, CDR2 SMNVEV (reference sequence). CDR3 DNA: TGTGCCAGCAGTTTTTTGGGGGGAAAGACTTACGAGCAGTACGTC. It specifies CASSFLGGKTYEQYV.

A word on this clonotype: Given a much more abundant clone one base away, this may be a read error. V usage is TRBV14 and J usage is TRBJ2-5; 7 bases agree with TRBD2. Near its end, the DNA agrees better with TRBJ2-7, so the J call may be wrong. CDR3 size: 15 residues. CDR1 and CDR2 from the germline V gene are SGHDN and FVKESK. The CDR3 region is CASSETNGRFVEQYF. The CDR3 nucleotides read TGTGCCAGCAGTGAAACTAACGGGAGGTTCGTCGAGCAGTACTTC.

This rearrangement joins TRBV5-1 to TRBJ2-1; 7 nucleotides match TRBD2. Judging by the DNA end, TRBJ2-7 fits better; the J call may be wrong. The CDR3 runs to 16 residues. CDR1 and CDR2 (germline): SGHRS, YFSETQ. CDR3 residues: CASSLGGGVSYNEQYF. In nucleotides, the CDR3 is TGCGCCAGCAGCTTGGGGGGGGGGGTCTCCTACAATGAGCAGTACTTC.

Only a few counts were recorded for this clonotype. The V and J genes are TRBV28 and TRBJ2-5; 10 positions agree with TRBD2. Germline CDR1 and CDR2: MDHEN and SYDVKM. This CDR3 contains 14 residues. J gave up 3 bases and V 5 bases, and 3 bases lay outside the gene matches. The CDR3 DNA reads as TGTGCCAGCAGTCCTGGACTAGCGGAAGAGACCCAGTACTTC. This translates into CASSPGLAEETQYF.

This clonotype came up many times. The chain carries TRBV20-1 and TRBJ2-5, with D possibly called TRBD1 or TRBD2 (5 bases each). This CDR3 has 15 residues. Germline loops: CDR1 DFQATT, CDR2 SNEGSKA (reference sequence). The V end was cut by 6 bases, the J end by 4 bases, with 21 bases between. The CDR3 nucleotides read TGCAGTGCCCTCGAATATGGGCAGGGACGAGAGACCCAGTACTTC. Its translation: CSALEYGQGRETQYF.

This clonotype was seen at least ten times. The chain uses TRBV5-1 and TRBJ2-5; D unresolved. The germline gives CDR1 SGHRS, CDR2 YFSETQ. Trimming stripped 1 base from V and 1 base from J, with 8 bases between. The CDR3 extends over 14 amino acids. CDR3 residues: CASSLRAIQETQYF. In DNA, the CDR3 is TGCGCCAGCAGCTTGAGGGCTATCCAAGAGACCCAGTACTTC.

In the case of this clonotype: The germline gene is not matched at one end of the junction; a read error may be the cause. The chain is built from TRBV20-1 and TRBJ2-3; TRBD1 matches 9 bases. CDR1 and CDR2 (germline): DFQATT, SNEGSKA (reference sequence). CDR3 length: 14 residues. The CDR3 nucleotides read TGCGGTGCCAACAGGGGGCGCGGCACAGATACGCAGTATTTT. This gives the protein CGANRGRGTDTQYF.

This clonotype was picked up many times. The chain has TRBV11-2 and TRBJ2-1; D call uncertain. Per the germline V gene, CDR1 is SGHAT and CDR2 is FQNNGV. The CDR3 is made up of 16 amino acids. V lost 1 base to trimming and J lost 7 bases, with 17 bases between them. CDR3 sequence: CASSLAGTQIGNEQFF. The CDR3 DNA follows: TGTGCCAGCAGCTTAGCAGGTACCCAGATAGGTAATGAGCAGTTCTTC.

This chain links TRBV10-3 with TRBJ1-6; no clear D. CDR1 is ENHRY and CDR2 is SYGVKD in the germline V gene. The CDR3 extends over 14 amino acids. Trimming left V 6 bases short and J 9 bases short, with 15 bases between. The CDR3 DNA reads as TGTGCCATCAGGGAGAACGAGGGCGGTTCACCCCTCCACTTT. This translates into CAIRENEGGSPLHF.

With regard to this clonotype: A clone one base away is much larger, so this may be a read error. This chain joins TRBV5-5 and TRBJ2-5; TRBD1 matches at 9 bases. Judging by the DNA end, TRBJ2-7 fits better; the J call may be wrong. CDR1 and CDR2 (germline): SGHKS, YYEKEE (reference sequence). This CDR3 contains 15 residues. CDR3 in amino acids: CAGSTRTGAPFEQYF. CDR3 nucleotides: TGTGCCGGCAGCACTCGGACAGGGGCGCCCTTCGAGCAGTACTTC.

The CDR3 loop reads CASSPGGGEKAFF. The CDR3 nucleotides are TGTGCCAGCAGCCCGGGAGGGGGCGAGAAGGCTTTCTTT. The J gene is TRBJ1-1, the V gene TRBV7-2, with 7 bases that match TRBD1. Per the germline V gene, CDR1 is SGHTA and CDR2 is FQGNSA. CDR3 size: 13 residues. Trimming cost V 5 bases and J 11 bases; bases outside gene matches: 11.